This T cell receptor beta chain was obtained from a study of blood T cell repertoires in COVID-19. On the study more broadly: From the United States, Italy and Spain came samples of acute and convalescent COVID-19. T cells, B-cell-depleted T cells, or PBMCs supplied cDNA or gDNA.

This CDR3 is 13 amino acids long. Germline CDR1 reads LNHDA; CDR2 reads SQIVND (reference sequence). V gave up 6 bases and J gave up 2 bases, with 9 bases separating them. In the original workflow: For nucleated cells, counts were estimated from reference gene primer amplification. This table comes from immunoSEQ multiplex PCR, and its TCRdb copy is limited to in-frame clones, with some not included. V and J calls and clone size are those listed in that table; D and trimming were worked out from the DNA. The repertoire holds 140,000 to 150,000 clones, with roughly 84% as singletons. The chain combines TRBV19 with TRBJ2-3; D is unclear. The clonotype was recovered from a human donor in a cohort sampled during active COVID-19. The specimen sequenced was peripheral blood. DNA of the CDR3: TGTGCCAGTAGCAGGATCAACACAGATACGCAGTATTTT. It translates to CASSRINTDTQYF.